This TCR beta chain was observed in a study of blood T cell repertoires in COVID-19. At the level of the study: Donors in the United States, Italy and Spain gave samples during acute or convalescent COVID-19.

V was clipped by 3 bases and J by 4 bases; unmatched bases: 8. This CDR3 is 15 amino acids long. CDR1 is SGHNT and CDR2 is YYREEE in the germline V gene (reference sequence). Using immunoSEQ multiplex PCR, the repertoire was profiled, and TCRdb retains in-frame clones only, with some absent. Of about 190,000 clones listed, 70% to 85% are singletons. This clone was counted a single time. The chain combines TRBV5-4 with TRBJ2-7; 9 bases line up with TRBD2. The TCR was taken from a man between 45 and 60 years old who had recovered from COVID-19. The sequencing input was peripheral blood. The chain's CDR3 is CASSYVAGDPYEQYF. The CDR3, as DNA: TGTGCCAGCAGCTACGTAGCGGGAGACCCTTACGAGCAGTACTTC.